A selection of T cell receptor beta chains follows, all from one sample in a study of cytomegalovirus exposure and HLA in healthy donors. The repertoire was sequenced with immunoSEQ multiplex PCR; TCRdb's copy has only in-frame clones and lacks some. The table includes around 86,000 clones, 75% to 80% detected once. The sample taken for sequencing was PBMCs. All receptors come from a female donor in good health and CMV-seronegative. Each CDR3 is given with its conserved first and last residue. D genes are given only for firm matches. Clone sizes are given selectively: once, few, many, or a class where the clone is expanded.

D gene | clone size | J gene | V gene | CDR3 DNA | CDR3 protein
- | - | TRBJ1-4 | TRBV15 | TGTGCCACCAGCAGAGAACTTCAAACAACTAATGAAAAACTGTTTTTT | CATSRELQTTNEKLFF
- | once | TRBJ2-1 | TRBV19 | TGTGCCACGAAGAGGAACGGCCGGGGCAATGAGCAGTTCTTC | CATKRNGRGNEQFF
TRBD2 | once | TRBJ2-3 | TRBV7-3 | TGTGCCAGCAACCCGGGAGGGACTAGCGGCACAGATACGCAGTATTTT | CASNPGGTSGTDTQYF
- | - | TRBJ2-5 | TRBV6-5 | TGTGCCAGCAGATCACCGGGACAAGAGACCCAGTACTTC | CASRSPGQETQYF
- | - | TRBJ1-2 | TRBV2 | TGTGCCACCCAGGGTAACTATGGCTACACCTTC | CATQGNYGYTF
TRBD1 | - | TRBJ1-5 | TRBV5-8 | TGTGCCAGCAGCGTGGGACAGAGAAGCAATCAGCCCCAGCATTTT | CASSVGQRSNQPQHF
TRBD2 | - | TRBJ2-7 | TRBV6-5 | TGTGCCAGCAGTTACTCGAGCACGGGAGGGATGGGCGAGCAGTACTTC | CASSYSSTGGMGEQYF
TRBD1 | - | TRBJ1-2 | TRBV7-8 | TGTGCCAGCAGCTCGACAGGGGGGGACTATGGCTACACCTTC | CASSSTGGDYGYTF
- | - | TRBJ1-1 | TRBV5-6 | TGTGCCAGCAGCTTGGCACTATTGAACACTGAAGCTTTCTTT | CASSLALLNTEAFF
- | - | TRBJ1-5 | TRBV6-5 | TGTGCCAGCAGTTACTCGAGTGAGGAGAATCAGCCCCAGCATTTT | CASSYSSEENQPQHF
- | - | TRBJ2-7 | TRBV7-9 | TGTGCCAGCAGCACGGACAGCGAGCAGTACTTC | CASSTDSEQYF
- | - | TRBJ1-2 | TRBV5-1 | TGCGCCAGCAGCTTGGAGTCAGCGAAATATGGCTACACCTTC | CASSLESAKYGYTF